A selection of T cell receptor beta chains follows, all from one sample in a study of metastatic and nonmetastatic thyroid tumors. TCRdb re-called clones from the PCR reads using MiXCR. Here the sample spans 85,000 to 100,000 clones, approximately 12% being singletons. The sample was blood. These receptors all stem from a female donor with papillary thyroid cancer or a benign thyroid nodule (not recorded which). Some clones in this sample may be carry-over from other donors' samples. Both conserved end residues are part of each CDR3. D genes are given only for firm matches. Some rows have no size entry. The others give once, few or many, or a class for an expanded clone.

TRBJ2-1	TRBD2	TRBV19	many	CASSASGRFNEQFF	TGTGCCAGTAGTGCTAGCGGGAGGTTCAATGAGCAGTTCTTC
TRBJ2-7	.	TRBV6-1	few	CASSRSGYPYEQYF	TGTGCCAGCAGCCGTAGCGGCTACCCCTACGAGCAGTACTTC
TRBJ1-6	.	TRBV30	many	CAWGQTNSPLHF	TGTGCCTGGGGACAGACTAATTCACCCCTCCACTTT
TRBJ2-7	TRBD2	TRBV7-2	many	CASSFRSGREGQYF	TGTGCCAGCAGCTTCCGTAGCGGGAGGGAGGGGCAGTACTTC
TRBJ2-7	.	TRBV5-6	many	CASSLARDGSWHEQYF	TGTGCCAGCAGCTTGGCCAGAGACGGGAGCTGGCACGAGCAGTACTTC
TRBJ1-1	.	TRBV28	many	CASSPPGGMNTEAFF	TGTGCCAGCAGCCCCCCGGGGGGCATGAACACTGAAGCTTTCTTT
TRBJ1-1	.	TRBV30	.	CAWKLGIAQGLNTEAFF	TGTGCCTGGAAATTAGGGATAGCGCAAGGCCTTAACACTGAAGCTTTCTTT
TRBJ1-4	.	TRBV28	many	CASSPIFGTVFF	TGTGCCAGCAGCCCAATCTTCGGGACGGTGTTTTTT
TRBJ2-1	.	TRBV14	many	CASSQWGLKEGSYNEQFF	TGTGCCAGCAGCCAATGGGGATTAAAAGAAGGATCCTACAATGAGCAGTTCTTC
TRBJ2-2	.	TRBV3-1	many	CASSQVLASPGGELFF	TGTGCCAGCAGCCAAGTGTTGGCGTCTCCGGGCGGGGAGCTGTTTTTT
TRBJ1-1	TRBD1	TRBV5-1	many	CASSFSRQGTDTEAFF	TGCGCCAGCAGCTTTTCTAGACAGGGGACGGACACTGAAGCTTTCTTT
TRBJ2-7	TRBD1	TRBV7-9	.	CASSLDRGLHEQYF	TGTGCCAGCAGCCTGGACAGGGGGCTACACGAGCAGTACTTC
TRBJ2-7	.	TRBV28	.	CASSRSGRLGEQYF	TGTGCCAGCAGTCGCAGCGGGCGCCTTGGCGAGCAGTACTTC
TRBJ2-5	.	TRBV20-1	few	CSASFARLMGEMEETQYF	TGCAGTGCTAGTTTCGCCCGCCTGATGGGGGAGATGGAAGAGACCCAGTACTTC
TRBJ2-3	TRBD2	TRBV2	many	CASSLQAGRTDTQYF	TGTGCCAGCAGTCTCCAAGCGGGACGCACAGATACGCAGTATTTT
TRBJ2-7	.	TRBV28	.	CASSLSSVHSGEHYF	TGTGCCAGCAGTTTATCCTCCGTTCACTCTGGGGAGCATTACTTC
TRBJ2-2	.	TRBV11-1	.	CASSLDSWSRGGELFF	TGTGCCAGCAGCTTAGATTCCTGGAGCAGGGGCGGGGAGCTGTTTTTT
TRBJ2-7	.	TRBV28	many	CASSLLAEDEQYF	TGTGCCAGCAGTTTATTGGCGGAGGACGAGCAGTACTTC
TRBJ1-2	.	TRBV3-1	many	CASSARLYGYTF	TGTGCCAGCAGCGCCAGACTGTATGGCTACACCTTC
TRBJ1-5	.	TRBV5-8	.	CASSWGRYNQPQHF	TGTGCCAGCAGCTGGGGCCGGTACAATCAGCCCCAGCATTTT
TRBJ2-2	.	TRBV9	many	CASSWGTNTGELFF	TGTGCCAGCAGTTGGGGGACCAACACCGGGGAGCTGTTTTTT
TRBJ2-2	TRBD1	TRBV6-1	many	CASRWTGGETGELFF	TGTGCCAGCAGATGGACAGGGGGCGAGACCGGGGAGCTGTTTTTT
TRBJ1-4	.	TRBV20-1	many	CSVRGGPSEKLFF	TGCAGTGTTCGGGGGGGACCAAGCGAAAAACTGTTTTTT
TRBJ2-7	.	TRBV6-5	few	CASSYGPASYEQYF	TGTGCCAGCAGTTACGGGCCAGCCTCCTACGAGCAGTACTTC
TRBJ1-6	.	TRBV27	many	CASSLSTTSLSSNSPLHF	TGTGCCAGCAGTTTATCCACGACATCTCTTTCATCCAATTCACCCCTCCACTTT
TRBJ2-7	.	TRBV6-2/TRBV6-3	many	CASSYGGDADEQYF	TGTGCCAGCAGTTACGGAGGGGATGCGGACGAGCAGTACTTC
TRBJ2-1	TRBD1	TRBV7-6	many	CASSPAIGQDNYNEQFF	TGTGCCAGCAGCCCCGCCATCGGACAGGATAACTACAATGAGCAGTTCTTC
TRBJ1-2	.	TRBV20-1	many	CSARDAGADYGYTF	TGCAGTGCTAGAGATGCAGGGGCGGACTATGGCTACACCTTC
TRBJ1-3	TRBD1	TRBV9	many	CASSLQGDGNTIYF	TGTGCCAGCAGCCTACAGGGGGATGGAAACACCATATATTTT
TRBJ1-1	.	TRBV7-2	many	CASSSLLEAFF	TGTGCCAGCAGCTCACTCCTTGAAGCTTTCTTT
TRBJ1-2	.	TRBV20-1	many	CSAWINGYTF	TGCAGTGCTTGGATCAATGGCTACACCTTC
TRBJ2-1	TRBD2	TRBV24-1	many	CATSDSGTSENNEQFF	TGTGCCACCAGTGATTCCGGGACTAGCGAGAACAATGAGCAGTTCTTC
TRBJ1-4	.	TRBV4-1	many	CASSLDEKLFF	TGCGCCAGCAGCCTAGATGAAAAACTGTTTTTT